Detailed here is one TCR beta chain. Antigen: not known. CDR1 is DFQATT and CDR2 is SNEGSKA in the germline V gene (reference sequence). The CDR3 is made up of 13 amino acids. V was clipped by 2 bases and J by 9 bases, with 15 bases between them. This specimen belongs to a study of blood T cells in healthy people across ages. Whole-study results and caveats: Any changes in expanded clonotypes were possibly confounded, as donor CMV status remained unknown. Whereas aged donors had fewer naive CD4+ cells, long-lived donors had more of them and higher diversity.

A second PCR of about 7 to 11 cycles used a sample-barcoded 5' primer and a J-beta primer mix. TCRdb ran MiXCR on the 5' RACE reads and lists one entry per CDR3 protein. The sample holds some 1,500,000 distinct CDR3 sequences, approximately 39% seen once. Donors were systemically healthy Caucasian individuals from Russia aged roughly 6 to 90 years. Each sample used at least 6 million PBMCs. Sequencing was performed on blood. The chain has TRBV20-1 and TRBJ2-3, with D perhaps TRBD1 (5 bases). This receptor was obtained from a woman aged 18-29 years in good health. CDR3 region: CSARLLGADTQYF. CDR3 nucleotides: TGCAGTGCTAGACTCCTTGGGGCTGACACGCAGTATTTT.